The TCR beta chain described here comes from a study of regulatory T cells in long-lasting Graves disease. General study findings and limits: Persistent disease favored TRBV28, TRBJ1-2 and TRBJ2-5.

TCR beta libraries were built with iRepertoire HTBI primers and Arm-PCR of CDR3 regions. Original handling: The identification of 50 to 65 TRBV and 11 to 15 TRBJ segments was made across samples. Each CDR3 protein is one row after TCRdb ran MiXCR on the multiplex PCR reads. These V and J calls are TCRdb output, not the study's own analysis. Among about 470,000 distinct CDR3 sequences listed, 20% to 25% were seen once. The CDR3 runs to 13 residues. V lost 8 bases, J lost 6 bases, and 7 bases stayed unmatched. Germline V gene lookup returns CDR1 MDHEN and CDR2 SYDVKM. This clonotype occurred many times. Its antigen is still unknown. Time point indicated: persistent/refractory GD, antithyroid drugs over 5 years with positive TRAb. The TCR library used RNA extracted from PBMCs.

The sequenced sample was peripheral blood mononuclear cells (PBMCs), obtained when the disease was refractory, from a patient treated with antithyroid drugs. The sequence was obtained from a female donor with Graves disease. The V gene is TRBV28, the J gene TRBJ2-7; the match to TRBD1 covers 10 bases. The CDR3 DNA sequence: TGTGCCAGCGGAGGGACAGGGGTGGGCGAGCAGTACTTC. Its translation is CASGGTGVGEQYF.